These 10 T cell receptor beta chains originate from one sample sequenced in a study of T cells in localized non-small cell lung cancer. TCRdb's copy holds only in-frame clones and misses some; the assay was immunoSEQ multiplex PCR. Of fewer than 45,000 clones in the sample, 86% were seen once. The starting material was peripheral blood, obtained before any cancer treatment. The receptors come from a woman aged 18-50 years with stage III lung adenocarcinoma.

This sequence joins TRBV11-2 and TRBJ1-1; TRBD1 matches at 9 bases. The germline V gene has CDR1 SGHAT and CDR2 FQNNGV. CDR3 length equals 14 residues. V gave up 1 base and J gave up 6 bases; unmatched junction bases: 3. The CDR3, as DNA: TGTGCCAGCAGCTTAGCCGGGACAGGGTCTGAAGCTTTCTTT. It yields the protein CASSLAGTGSEAFF. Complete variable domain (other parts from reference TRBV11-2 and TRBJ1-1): EAGVAQSPRYKIIEKRQSVAFWCNPISGHATLYWYQQILGQGPKLLIQFQNNGVVDDSQLPKDRFSAERLKGVDSTLKIQPAKLEDSAVYLCASSLAGTGSEAFFGQGTRLTVV.

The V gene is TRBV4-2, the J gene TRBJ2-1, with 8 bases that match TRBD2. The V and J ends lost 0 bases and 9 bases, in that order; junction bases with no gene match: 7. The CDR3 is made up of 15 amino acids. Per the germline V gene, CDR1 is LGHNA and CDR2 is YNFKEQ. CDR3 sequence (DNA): TGTGCCAGCAGCCAAGAGACGGGGGGGGCGGGTGAGCAGTTCTTC. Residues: CASSQETGGAGEQFF.

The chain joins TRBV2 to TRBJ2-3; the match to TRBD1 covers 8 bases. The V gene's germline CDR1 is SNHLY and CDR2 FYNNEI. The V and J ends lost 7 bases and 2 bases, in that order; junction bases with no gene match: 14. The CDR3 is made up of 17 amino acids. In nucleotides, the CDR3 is TGTGCCAGCACAAGAATGTGGGGACAGGTAAACACAGATACGCAGTATTTT. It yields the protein CASTRMWGQVNTDTQYF.

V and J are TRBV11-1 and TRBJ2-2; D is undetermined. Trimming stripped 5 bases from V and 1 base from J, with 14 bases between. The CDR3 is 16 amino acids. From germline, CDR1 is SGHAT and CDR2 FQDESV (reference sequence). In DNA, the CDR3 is TGTGCCAGCAGCGCTCGGAAATTAAAGAACACCGGGGAGCTGTTTTTT. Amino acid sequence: CASSARKLKNTGELFF. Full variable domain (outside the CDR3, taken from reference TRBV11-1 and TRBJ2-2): EAEVAQSPRYKITEKSQAVAFWCDPISGHATLYWYRQILGQGPELLVQFQDESVVDDSQLPKDRFSAERLKGVDSTLKIQPAELGDSAMYLCASSARKLKNTGELFFGEGSRLTVL.

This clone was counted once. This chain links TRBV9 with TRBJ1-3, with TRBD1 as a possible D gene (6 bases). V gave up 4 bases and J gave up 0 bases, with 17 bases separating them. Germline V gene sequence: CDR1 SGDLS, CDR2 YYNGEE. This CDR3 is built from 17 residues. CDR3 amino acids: CASSPRLTGHSGNTIYF. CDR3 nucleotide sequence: TGTGCCAGCAGCCCGCGCCTGACAGGCCACTCTGGAAACACCATATATTTT.

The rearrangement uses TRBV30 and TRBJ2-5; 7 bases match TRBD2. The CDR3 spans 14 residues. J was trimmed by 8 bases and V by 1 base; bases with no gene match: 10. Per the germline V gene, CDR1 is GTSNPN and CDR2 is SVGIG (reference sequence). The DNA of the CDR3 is TGTGCCTGGAGTGGGGGACTACCCGGGGATACCCAGTACTTC. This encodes CAWSGGLPGDTQYF.

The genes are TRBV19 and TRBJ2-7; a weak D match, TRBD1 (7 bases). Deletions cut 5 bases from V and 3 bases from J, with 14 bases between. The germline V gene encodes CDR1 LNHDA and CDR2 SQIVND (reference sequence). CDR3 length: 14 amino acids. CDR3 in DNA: TGTGCCAGTAGTGCGGGACAGAAAGGCTACGAGCAGTACTTC. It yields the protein CASSAGQKGYEQYF.

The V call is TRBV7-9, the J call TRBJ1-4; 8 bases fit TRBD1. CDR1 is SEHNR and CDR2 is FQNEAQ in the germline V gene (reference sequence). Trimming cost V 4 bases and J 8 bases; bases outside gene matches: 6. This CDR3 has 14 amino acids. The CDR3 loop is CASSSGQGHEKLFF. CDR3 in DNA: TGTGCCAGCAGCTCAGGACAGGGACACGAAAAACTGTTTTTT.

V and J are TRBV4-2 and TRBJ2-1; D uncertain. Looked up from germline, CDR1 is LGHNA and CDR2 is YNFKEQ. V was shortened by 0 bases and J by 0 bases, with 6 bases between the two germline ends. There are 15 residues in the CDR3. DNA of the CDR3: TGTGCCAGCAGCCAAGAGGAGAGCTCCTACAATGAGCAGTTCTTC. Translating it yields CASSQEESSYNEQFF.

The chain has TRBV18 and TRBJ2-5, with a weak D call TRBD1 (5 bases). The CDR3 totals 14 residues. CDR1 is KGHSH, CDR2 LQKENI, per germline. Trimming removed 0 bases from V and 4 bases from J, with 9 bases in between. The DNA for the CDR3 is TGTGCCAGCTCACCACCGGGGCTAGGAGAGACCCAGTACTTC. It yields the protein CASSPPGLGETQYF.